This T cell receptor (beta chain) was profiled in a study of cytomegalovirus exposure and HLA in healthy donors. The study's findings and limits: Using the classifier, cytomegalovirus status was reportedly diagnosed with high specificity and sensitivity. TCR beta V- and J-gene trimming was later associated with a missense DCLRE1C variant.

This clone was observed a single time. What it binds is not known. This PCR relied on a set of 60 Vbeta primers and 13 Jbeta primers. TCRdb's copy holds only in-frame clones and misses some; the assay was immunoSEQ multiplex PCR. The data hold about 140,000 clones, with approximately 80% observed a single time. V was pared by 0 bases and J by 2 bases, with 10 bases between. CDR3 length equals 15 residues. CDR1 and CDR2 from the germline V gene are SGHRS and YFSETQ. Each of the donors was a healthy bone marrow donor. These donors counted as nominally healthy when sampled, but unrecorded immune exposures were likely.

This chain joins TRBV5-1 and TRBJ2-3, with D possibly matching TRBD2 (6 bases). This receptor was taken from a man between 25 and 39 years old in good health and CMV-seropositive. Sequenced: PBMCs. The CDR3: CASSLAGASTDTQYF. The CDR3 nucleotides are TGCGCCAGCAGCTTGGCGGGAGCCTCCACAGATACGCAGTATTTT.